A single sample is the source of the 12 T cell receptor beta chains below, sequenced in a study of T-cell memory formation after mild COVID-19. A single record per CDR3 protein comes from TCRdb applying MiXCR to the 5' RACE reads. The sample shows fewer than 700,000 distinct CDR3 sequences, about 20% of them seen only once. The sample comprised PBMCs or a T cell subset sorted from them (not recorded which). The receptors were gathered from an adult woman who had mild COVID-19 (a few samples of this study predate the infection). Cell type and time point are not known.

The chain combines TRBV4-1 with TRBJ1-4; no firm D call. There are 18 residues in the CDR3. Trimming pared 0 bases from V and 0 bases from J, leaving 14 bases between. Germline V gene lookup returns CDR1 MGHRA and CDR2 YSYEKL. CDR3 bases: TGCGCCAGCAGCCAAGAAACCGGCCATTGGGCAACTAATGAAAAACTGTTTTTT. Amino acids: CASSQETGHWATNEKLFF.

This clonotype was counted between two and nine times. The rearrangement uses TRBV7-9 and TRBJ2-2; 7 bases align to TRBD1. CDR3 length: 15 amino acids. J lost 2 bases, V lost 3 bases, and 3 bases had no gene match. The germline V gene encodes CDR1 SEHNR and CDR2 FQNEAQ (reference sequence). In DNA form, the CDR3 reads TGTGCCAGCAGCTTGGGACAGAGAAACACCGGGGAGCTGTTTTTT. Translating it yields CASSLGQRNTGELFF.

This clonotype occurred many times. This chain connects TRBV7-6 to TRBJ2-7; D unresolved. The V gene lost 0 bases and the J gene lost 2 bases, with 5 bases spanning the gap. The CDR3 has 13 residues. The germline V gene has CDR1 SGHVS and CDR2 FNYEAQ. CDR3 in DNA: TGTGCCAGCAGCTTAGCGTTCACCTACGAGCAGTACTTC. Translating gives CASSLAFTYEQYF. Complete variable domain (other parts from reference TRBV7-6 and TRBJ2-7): GAGVSQSPRYKVTKRGQDVALRCDPISGHVSLYWYRQALGQGPEFLTYFNYEAQQDKSGLPNDRFSAERPEGSISTLTIQRTEQRDSAMYRCASSLAFTYEQYFGPGTRLTVT.

The CDR3 nucleotides are TGTGCCAGCGGGGTTGGAGAGACCCAGTACTTC. It yields the protein CASGVGETQYF. The V and J genes are TRBV7-9 and TRBJ2-5; no definite D call. Deletions cut 8 bases from V and 4 bases from J, with 8 bases between. CDR3 length: 11 residues. CDR1 and CDR2 from the germline V gene are SEHNR and FQNEAQ (reference sequence).

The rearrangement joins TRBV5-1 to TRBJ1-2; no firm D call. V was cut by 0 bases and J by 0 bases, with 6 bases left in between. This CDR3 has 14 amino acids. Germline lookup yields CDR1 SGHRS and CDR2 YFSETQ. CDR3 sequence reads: CASSLALTNYGYTF. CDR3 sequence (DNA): TGCGCCAGCAGCTTGGCATTAACTAACTATGGCTACACCTTC.

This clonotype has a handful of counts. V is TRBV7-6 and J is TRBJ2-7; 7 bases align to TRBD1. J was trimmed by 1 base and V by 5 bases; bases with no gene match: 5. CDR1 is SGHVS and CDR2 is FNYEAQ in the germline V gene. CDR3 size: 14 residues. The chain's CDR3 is CASSAPGQSYEQYF. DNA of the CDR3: TGTGCCAGCAGCGCCCCGGGACAGTCCTACGAGCAGTACTTC. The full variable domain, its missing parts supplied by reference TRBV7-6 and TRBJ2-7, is GAGVSQSPRYKVTKRGQDVALRCDPISGHVSLYWYRQALGQGPEFLTYFNYEAQQDKSGLPNDRFSAERPEGSISTLTIQRTEQRDSAMYRCASSAPGQSYEQYFGPGTRLTVT.

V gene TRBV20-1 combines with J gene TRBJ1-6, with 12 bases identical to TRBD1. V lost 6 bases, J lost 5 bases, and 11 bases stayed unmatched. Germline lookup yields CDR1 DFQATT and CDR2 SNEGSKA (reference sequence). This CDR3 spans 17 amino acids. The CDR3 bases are TGCAGTGCCTCCGGGACAGGGGGCCGGAACAATAATTCACCCCTCCACTTT. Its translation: CSASGTGGRNNNSPLHF.

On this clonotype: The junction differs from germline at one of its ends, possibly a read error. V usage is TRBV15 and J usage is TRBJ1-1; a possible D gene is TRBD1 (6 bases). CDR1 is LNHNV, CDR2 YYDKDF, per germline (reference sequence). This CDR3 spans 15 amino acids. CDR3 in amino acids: CSTSRLGGANTEAFF. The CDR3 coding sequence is TGTTCCACCAGCCGCTTGGGGGGCGCGAACACTGAAGCTTTCTTT.

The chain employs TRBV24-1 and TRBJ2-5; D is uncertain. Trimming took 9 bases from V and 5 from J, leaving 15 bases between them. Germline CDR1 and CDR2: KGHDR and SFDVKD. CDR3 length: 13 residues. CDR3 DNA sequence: TGTGCCACCGGTCCGGGCCAGCTCGAGACCCAGTACTTC. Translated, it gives CATGPGQLETQYF.

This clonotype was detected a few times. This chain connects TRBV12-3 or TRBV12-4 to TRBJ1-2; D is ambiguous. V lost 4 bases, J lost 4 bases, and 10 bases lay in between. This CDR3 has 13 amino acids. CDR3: CASSSESIYGYTF. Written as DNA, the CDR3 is TGTGCCAGCAGTTCCGAGAGCATCTATGGCTACACCTTC.

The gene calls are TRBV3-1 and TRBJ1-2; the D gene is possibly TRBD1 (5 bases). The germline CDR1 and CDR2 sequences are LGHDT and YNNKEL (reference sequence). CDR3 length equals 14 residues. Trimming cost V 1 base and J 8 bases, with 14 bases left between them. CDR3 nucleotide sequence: TGTGCCAGCAGCCAAGGGGGCGCAACGACCGGCTACACCTTC. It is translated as CASSQGGATTGYTF.

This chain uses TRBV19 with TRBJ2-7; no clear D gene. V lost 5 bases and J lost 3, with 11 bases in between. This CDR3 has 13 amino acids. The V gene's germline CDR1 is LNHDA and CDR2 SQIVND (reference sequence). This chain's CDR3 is CASSEGYDYEQYF. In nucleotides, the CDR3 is TGTGCCAGTAGTGAAGGGTACGACTACGAGCAGTACTTC. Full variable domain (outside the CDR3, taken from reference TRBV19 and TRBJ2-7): DGGITQSPKYLFRKEGQNVTLSCEQNLNHDAMYWYRQDPGQGLRLIYYSQIVNDFQKGDIAEGYSVSREKKESFPLTVTSAQKNPTAFYLCASSEGYDYEQYFGPGTRLTVT.